The 15 T cell receptor beta chains below come from one sample, sequenced in a study of blood T cell repertoires in COVID-19. TCRdb's copy holds only in-frame clones and misses some; the assay was immunoSEQ multiplex PCR. This table holds approximately 170,000 clones, 81% found once. Input material: peripheral blood. These receptor sequences come from a man aged 55 to 70 with active or convalescent COVID-19.

The J gene is TRBJ2-3, the V gene TRBV5-1; 9 nucleotides match TRBD1. Germline lookup yields CDR1 SGHRS and CDR2 YFSETQ. The CDR3 sequence is 15 residues long. Unmatched junction bases numbered 5, after V lost 4 bases and J lost 2 bases. The CDR3 sequence is CASSGGQGPTDTQYF. CDR3 nucleotides: TGCGCCAGCAGCGGGGGACAGGGCCCCACAGATACGCAGTATTTT.

Note on this clone: Other DNA sequences from this sample encode an identical CDR3 as well. CDR3 residues: CASSLAGGPYNEQFF. CDR3 bases: TGTGCCAGCTCCCTAGCGGGGGGTCCCTACAATGAGCAGTTCTTC. The V and J genes are TRBV7-3 and TRBJ2-1; TRBD2 aligns across 11 bases. The germline V gene encodes CDR1 SGHTA and CDR2 FQGTGA. After removal of 8 bases from V and 2 bases from J, the junction contained 5 bases not matched to a gene. This CDR3 comprises 15 residues. Based on the CDR3 plus reference TRBV7-3 and TRBJ2-1, the full variable domain is GAGVSQTPSNKVTEKGKYVELRCDPISGHTALYWYRQSLGQGPEFLIYFQGTGAADDSGLPNDRFFAVRPEGSVSTLKIQRTERGDSAVYLCASSLAGGPYNEQFFGPGTRLTVL.

The rearrangement uses TRBV21-1 and TRBJ1-1. TRBV21-1 is annotated as a pseudogene. There are 16 residues in the CDR3. The CDR3 nucleotides read TGTGCCAGCAGCAAAAGGCCCGGGAGGTGGCACACTGAAGCTTTCTTT. Protein sequence: CASSKRPGRWHTEAFF.

The chain joins TRBV2 to TRBJ1-5, with TRBD1 matching 9 bases. Losses at the gene ends were 4 bases for V and 6 bases for J; bases not matched to a gene: 7. This CDR3 is 15 amino acids long. Germline lookup yields CDR1 SNHLY and CDR2 FYNNEI. This CDR3 is CASSVGGQGSQPQHF. The CDR3 region has the DNA TGTGCCAGCAGTGTGGGGGGACAGGGAAGTCAGCCCCAGCATTTT.

This clone has more than one count but fewer than ten. The chain links TRBV15 to TRBJ1-6, with D possibly TRBD1 on 5 matching bases. The germline V and J ends were trimmed by 0 bases and 8 bases, with 11 bases remaining between them. CDR3 size: 15 residues. The germline V gene has CDR1 LNHNV and CDR2 YYDKDF (reference sequence). The CDR3 here is CATSRETGPYSPLHF. The CDR3 DNA follows: TGTGCCACCAGCAGAGAAACAGGTCCTTATTCACCCCTCCACTTT.

This chain links TRBV7-9 with TRBJ2-3, with 13 bases matching TRBD2. The germline V gene has CDR1 SEHNR and CDR2 FQNEAQ (reference sequence). The CDR3 has 15 amino acids. V dropped 4 bases and J dropped 6; count of bases not matched to a gene: 4. CDR3 nucleotides: TGTGCCAGCAGCTCCGGACTAGCGGGGGTTGATACGCAGTATTTT. Translated: CASSSGLAGVDTQYF.

The chain recombines TRBV7-2 with TRBJ2-1; 11 bases agree with TRBD2. With V trimmed by 1 base and J by 9 bases, 5 bases remained unmatched. This CDR3 contains 15 residues. Germline lookup yields CDR1 SGHTA and CDR2 FQGNSA. The CDR3 loop is CASSLDSGRASEQFF. The CDR3 DNA reads TGTGCCAGCAGCTTAGATAGCGGGAGGGCCTCTGAGCAGTTCTTC.

The V and J genes are TRBV9 and TRBJ2-2; 9 positions agree with TRBD1. CDR1 is SGDLS, CDR2 YYNGEE, per germline. The CDR3 is 16 residues long. V was clipped by 3 bases and J by 4 bases; unmatched bases: 7. CDR3 loop: CASSAPGTGPTGELFF. In DNA, the CDR3 is TGTGCCAGCAGCGCACCTGGGACAGGGCCCACCGGGGAGCTGTTTTTT.

V usage is TRBV6-5 and J usage is TRBJ2-1; no firm D call. The CDR3 runs 15 residues. Trimming stripped 2 bases from V and 4 bases from J, with 12 bases between. Per germline, CDR1 MNHEY and CDR2 SVGAGI. In DNA form, the CDR3 reads TGTGCCAGCAGTTACCAGTCCGGGTCGTACAATGAGCAGTTCTTC. It specifies CASSYQSGSYNEQFF.

The J gene is TRBJ2-7, the V gene TRBV2; 8 nucleotides match TRBD1. After removal of 3 bases from V and 7 bases from J, the junction contained 8 bases not matched to a gene. This CDR3 spans 14 amino acids. Germline loops: CDR1 SNHLY, CDR2 FYNNEI. The CDR3 DNA reads as TGTGCCAGCAGTGACAGGGGGCCATCTCGGGAGCAGTACTTC. Its translation is CASSDRGPSREQYF.

V is TRBV28 and J is TRBJ1-4, with D possibly being TRBD1 (6 bases). Germline lookup yields CDR1 MDHEN and CDR2 SYDVKM. Deletions cut 7 bases from V and 4 bases from J, with 16 bases between. The CDR3 sequence is 15 residues long. Written as DNA, the CDR3 is TGTGCCAGCACCACCCCGAGGGGGGGTAATGAAAAACTGTTTTTT. As protein: CASTTPRGGNEKLFF.

The rearrangement links TRBV19 to TRBJ1-2; 9 bases are shared with TRBD1. The J segment lost 4 bases and the V segment lost 7 bases, leaving 7 bases of the junction unmatched. Germline V gene data show CDR1 as LNHDA and CDR2 as SQIVND (reference sequence). This CDR3 is built from 14 residues. Here the CDR3 reads CASIGTGLSYGYTF. CDR3 DNA: TGTGCCAGTATTGGGACAGGGCTTAGCTATGGCTACACCTTC. Full variable domain (missing parts from reference TRBV19 and TRBJ1-2): DGGITQSPKYLFRKEGQNVTLSCEQNLNHDAMYWYRQDPGQGLRLIYYSQIVNDFQKGDIAEGYSVSREKKESFPLTVTSAQKNPTAFYLCASIGTGLSYGYTFGSGTRLTVV.

The chain joins TRBV19 to TRBJ2-3, with 9 nucleotides matching TRBD2. Germline V gives CDR1 LNHDA, CDR2 SQIVND (reference sequence). Unmatched junction bases numbered 11, after V lost 4 bases and J lost 3 bases. The CDR3 is made up of 17 amino acids. This chain's CDR3 is CASSRFRGRGETDTQYF. In DNA, the CDR3 is TGTGCCAGTAGTAGATTTCGCGGGAGGGGAGAGACAGATACGCAGTATTTT.

This chain joins TRBV5-1 and TRBJ1-6, with a possible D match to TRBD1 (5 bases). This CDR3 spans 18 amino acids. Germline CDR1 is SGHRS and CDR2 is YFSETQ. V gave up 1 base and J gave up 1 base, with 15 bases separating them. The CDR3 region is CASSLNTGGMSYNSPLHF. The CDR3 coding sequence is TGCGCCAGCAGCTTGAACACCGGGGGGATGTCCTATAATTCACCCCTCCACTTT.

The genes are TRBV29-1 and TRBJ2-7; TRBD2 aligns across 9 bases. The V gene's germline CDR1 is SQVTM and CDR2 ANQGSEA. This CDR3 is 15 amino acids long. V shed 1 base and J 6 bases; nucleotides not matched to a gene: 10. In DNA form, the CDR3 reads TGCAGCGTTGAAGGGGCGGGGGGGCCATCGCGCGAGCAGTACTTC. This encodes CSVEGAGGPSREQYF.